This T cell receptor (beta chain) comes out of a study of kidney transplant recipient with SARS-CoV-2 infection. TCRdb fed the reads into MiXCR, producing one record per CDR3 protein. Among approximately 250,000 distinct CDR3 sequences, under 35% were seen once, and the ten largest hold under 9.5%. V lost 4 bases and J 4 bases, leaving 22 bases between the germline ends. The CDR3 runs to 17 residues. Germline V gene sequence: CDR1 LGHNA, CDR2 YSLEER. In its sample, this clonotype was seen many times. V gene TRBV4-3 combines with J gene TRBJ1-2; D uncertain. The sample in question was a blood sample, obtained at baseline and around day 110 from a kidney transplant recipient. The TCR comes from a male patient younger than 45 who had COVID-19 and was a kidney transplant recipient. Some T cells may originate from the graft donor. CDR3 amino acids: CASSRGIGRRKTYGYTF. In nucleotides, the CDR3 is TGCGCCAGCAGCCGGGGTATAGGACGTCGAAAGACCTATGGCTACACCTTC.